A single sample gave rise to the 9 T cell receptor beta chains below, sequenced in a study of cytomegalovirus exposure and HLA in healthy donors. The PCR used 60 Vbeta and 13 Jbeta primers. The table came from immunoSEQ multiplex PCR; TCRdb's copy has only in-frame clones and leaves some out. Here the sample spans about 200,000 clones, roughly four fifths being singletons. The sequenced material came from PBMCs. The source of these receptors is a woman in her 40s in good health and CMV-seronegative.

J is TRBJ2-6 and V is TRBV6-1; 9 bases are a match to TRBD1. The junction had 9 bases not matched to a gene; V was cut back by 3 bases and J by 0 bases. This CDR3 contains 19 residues. Germline CDR1 and CDR2: MNHNS and SASEGT. CDR3 residues: CASSDPTGGPFSGANVLTF. CDR3 coding DNA: TGTGCCAGCAGTGACCCGACAGGGGGACCCTTCTCTGGGGCCAACGTCCTGACTTTC.

This clone was detected a few times. V gene TRBV4-1 combines with J gene TRBJ1-2; D is unclear. CDR1 and CDR2 from the germline V gene are MGHRA and YSYEKL. The CDR3 runs 16 residues. Deletions cut 5 bases from V and 1 base from J, with 17 bases between. CDR3: CASSGRADPLNYGYTF. DNA for the CDR3: TGCGCCAGCAGCGGACGAGCGGATCCACTTAACTATGGCTACACCTTC.

The chain combines TRBV19 with TRBJ1-5; D gene uncertain. The germline V gene has CDR1 LNHDA and CDR2 SQIVND (reference sequence). The CDR3 has 13 residues. Trimming took off 5 bases at V and 4 bases at J, with 9 bases between the two ends. CDR3 protein: CASSPPGNQPQHF. The CDR3 bases are TGTGCCAGTAGTCCCCCGGGGAATCAGCCCCAGCATTTT.

V gene TRBV28 combines with J gene TRBJ1-4, with D possibly matching TRBD1 (5 bases). In germline, CDR1 is MDHEN, CDR2 SYDVKM. V lost 3 bases to trimming and J lost 4 bases, with 6 bases between them. The CDR3 totals 13 residues. The CDR3 DNA reads as TGTGCCAGCAGTTTCCAGGGTAATGAAAAACTGTTTTTT. It codes for CASSFQGNEKLFF.

As for this clone: The same CDR3 is also encoded by other DNA sequences in this sample. The chain has TRBV28 and TRBJ2-7; D possibly corresponds to TRBD1 (5 bases). The CDR3 is 11 amino acids. The germline V gene has CDR1 MDHEN and CDR2 SYDVKM. The V and J ends lost 7 bases and 4 bases respectively, with 8 bases between them. The CDR3 DNA is TGTGCCAGCACAGGGCTATACGAGCAGTACTTC. It is translated as CASTGLYEQYF.

V and J are TRBV6-1 and TRBJ1-5; possible D gene TRBD1, 6 bases. Trimming removed 7 bases from V and 3 bases from J, with 13 bases in between. This CDR3 contains 14 residues. In germline, CDR1 is MNHNS, CDR2 SASEGT. The CDR3 nucleotides are TGTGCCAGCACGTCTGGACAGCTCAATCAGCCCCAGCATTTT. Amino acid sequence: CASTSGQLNQPQHF.

This clone was detected only a few times. The genes are TRBV28 and TRBJ1-1; 11 positions match TRBD1. Germline V gene lookup returns CDR1 MDHEN and CDR2 SYDVKM. The length of the CDR3 is 14 residues. V dropped 2 bases and J dropped 11; count of bases not matched to a gene: 7. The CDR3: CASSLGGQGAEAFF. As DNA, the CDR3 is TGTGCCAGCAGTTTAGGCGGACAGGGGGCGGAGGCTTTCTTT.

In the case of this clone: Other DNA sequences in the sample encode the same CDR3. The chain is built from TRBV28 and TRBJ1-2, with TRBD1 matching over 10 bases. Germline CDR1 reads MDHEN; CDR2 reads SYDVKM. The length of the CDR3 is 14 residues. V was clipped by 3 bases and J by 4 bases; unmatched bases: 2. CDR3 protein: CASSLGDRGYGYTF. CDR3 bases: TGTGCCAGCAGTTTGGGGGACAGGGGCTATGGCTACACCTTC.

This clone appeared a few times. The V call is TRBV7-8, the J call TRBJ1-2; D perhaps matches TRBD1 (6 bases). Per germline, CDR1 SGHVS and CDR2 FQNEAQ. Between the trimmed V and J ends, which lost 5 bases and 8 bases, there was a span of 15 bases. The CDR3 spans 13 residues. CDR3 protein: CASSQDSSIGYTF. The CDR3 bases are TGTGCCAGCAGCCAGGACAGTTCGATCGGCTACACCTTC.